The 9 T cell receptor beta chains presented below share a single source sample, sequenced in a study of blood T cell repertoires in COVID-19. Clones were read by immunoSEQ multiplex PCR, and TCRdb kept only the in-frame ones, dropping some. Of about 180,000 clones in the sample, approximately 80% were seen once. Material: PBMCs or T cells enriched from blood (not recorded which). The receptors were sampled from a man aged 55 to 69 who had been exposed to COVID-19.

The chain links TRBV6-5 to TRBJ2-2, with a tentative D call TRBD1 (6 bases). V lost 6 bases, J lost 5 bases, and 10 bases lay in between. Per germline, CDR1 MNHEY and CDR2 SVGAGI. The CDR3 loop spans 13 amino acids. The CDR3 bases are TGTGCCAGCAGGGGCAGGGGAACCGGGGAGCTGTTTTTT. Protein product: CASRGRGTGELFF.

The V gene is TRBV9, the J gene TRBJ2-1; perhaps TRBD2 as D (5 bases). Germline CDR1 reads SGDLS; CDR2 reads YYNGEE. Trimming left V 0 bases short and J 8 bases short, with 15 bases between. The CDR3 spans 15 residues. The CDR3, as DNA: TGTGCCAGCAGCGTAGGGCGAGGGCCTTCGGATGAGCAGTTCTTC. Protein product: CASSVGRGPSDEQFF.

The table lists this clone with a count of one. V usage is TRBV19 and J usage is TRBJ2-7; D remains unclear. CDR3 length equals 14 residues. The germline gives CDR1 LNHDA, CDR2 SQIVND (reference sequence). Trimming pared 0 bases from V and 1 base from J, leaving 7 bases between. The CDR3 spells CASSIDSKSYEQYF. CDR3 coding DNA: TGTGCCAGTAGTATAGACTCTAAATCCTACGAGCAGTACTTC.

The V and J genes are TRBV30 and TRBJ2-3, with TRBD2 identical over 11 bases. The CDR3 totals 13 residues. V dropped 8 bases and J dropped 1; count of bases not matched to a gene: 2. Looked up from germline, CDR1 is GTSNPN and CDR2 is SVGIG (reference sequence). The chain's CDR3 is CAGGLAGTDTQYF. CDR3 nucleotides: TGTGCCGGGGGACTAGCGGGCACAGATACGCAGTATTTT. Full variable domain (remainder filled in from reference TRBV30 and TRBJ2-3): SQTIHQWPATLVQPVGSPLSLECTVEGTSNPNLYWYRQAAGRGLQLLFYSVGIGQISSEVPQNLSASRPQDRQFILSSKKLLLSDSGFYLCAGGLAGTDTQYFGPGTRLTVL.

The V and J genes are TRBV19 and TRBJ2-1; TRBD2 matches 7 bases. This CDR3 comprises 14 residues. Trimming at V came to 5 bases and at J to 1 base, leaving 2 bases not matched to a gene. The germline gives CDR1 LNHDA, CDR2 SQIVND (reference sequence). CDR3 residues: CASSRGDSYNEQFF. The CDR3 DNA is TGTGCCAGTAGTCGGGGGGATTCCTACAATGAGCAGTTCTTC.

The chain joins TRBV28 to TRBJ2-7, with TRBD2 matching over 7 bases. Germline V gene data show CDR1 as MDHEN and CDR2 as SYDVKM. The CDR3 length is 15 residues. Trimming took 5 bases from V and 3 from J; bases not matched to a gene: 10. The CDR3 protein is CASSPLSGSNYEQYF. In nucleotides, the CDR3 is TGTGCCAGCAGTCCTCTTAGCGGGTCCAACTACGAGCAGTACTTC. Filled out from reference TRBV28 and TRBJ2-7, the complete variable domain reads DVKVTQSSRYLVKRTGEKVFLECVQDMDHENMFWYRQDPGLGLRLIYFSYDVKMKEKGDIPEGYSVSREKKERFSLILESASTNQTSMYLCASSPLSGSNYEQYFGPGTRLTVT.

CDR3 in amino acids: CASSGTGIYEQYF. Written as DNA, the CDR3 is TGTGCCAGCAGCGGGACAGGGATCTACGAGCAGTACTTC. The rearrangement uses TRBV6-2 or TRBV6-3 and TRBJ2-7; 9 nucleotides align to TRBD1. Germline V gene lookup returns CDR1 MNHEY and CDR2 SVGEGT. V dropped 6 bases and J dropped 3; count of bases not matched to a gene: 3. This CDR3 has 13 residues.

This chain uses TRBV7-3 with TRBJ2-2, with 7 bases that match TRBD2. The CDR3 length is 16 residues. The V gene's germline CDR1 is SGHTA and CDR2 FQGTGA. With 0 bases clipped from V and 4 bases from J, the junction kept 5 bases outside the gene matches. CDR3 region: CASSLTGRGRTGELFF. DNA of the CDR3: TGTGCCAGCAGCTTAACTGGGAGGGGTCGCACCGGGGAGCTGTTTTTT.

The chain has TRBV5-8 and TRBJ2-1; D perhaps matches TRBD1 (6 bases). The CDR3 runs 16 residues. Germline V gene sequence: CDR1 SGHTS, CDR2 YDEGEE. The V end lost 4 bases, the J end lost 7 bases, and 21 bases lay between the germline ends. The CDR3 spells CASSGPGQQGGNEQFF. In DNA form, the CDR3 reads TGTGCCAGCAGCGGACCGGGGCAACAGGGTGGGAATGAGCAGTTCTTC. The whole variable domain, remainder taken from reference TRBV5-8 and TRBJ2-1, is EAGVTQSPTHLIKTRGQQATLRCSPISGHTSVYWYQQALGLGLQFLLWYDEGEERNRGNFPPRFSGRQFPNYSSELNVNALELEDSALYLCASSGPGQQGGNEQFFGPGTRLTVL.